The clone carrying this T cell receptor (beta chain) has a handful of counts. Its antigen is currently unknown. This entry comes from a study of T cell repertoires in cytomegalovirus infection. Study-wide results and limits: CMV-specific TCR beta clonotypes restricted by HLA-C were the ones dominating the ex vivo response.

Germline CDR1 reads SGHDT; CDR2 reads YYEEEE. The V and J ends lost 0 bases and 12 bases respectively, with 10 bases between them. CDR3 length: 12 residues. One entry per CDR3 protein, called by TCRdb with MiXCR from the reads. Among 900,000 to 950,000 distinct CDR3 sequences listed, less than 35% were seen once. This receptor was taken from a human donor in good health (CMV status not recorded). Some clones in this sample may be carry-over from other donors' samples. V is TRBV5-6 and J is TRBJ2-4, with D possibly TRBD2 on 5 matching bases. The material sequenced was cultured CD8+ T cells from PBMCs, taken from culture after CMV antigen stimulation. Written as DNA, the CDR3 is TGTGCCAGCAGCTTGGGACTACGTCCTCAGTACTTC. Protein: CASSLGLRPQYF.